Presented here are 2 T cell receptor beta chains from one specimen sequenced in a study of T cells after yellow fever vaccination (dated by TCRdb to about 2019). Library preparation used 5' RACE. The sequencer listed for this sample is Illumina HiSeq 2500. Clones were called with MiXCR by TCRdb after fastp trimmed the public reads at Q25, and only in-frame beta chains were retained. Rows merge per CDR3 protein into single entries with the most common DNA and genes. The sample table shows 200,000 to 250,000 distinct CDR3 sequences, and 6.9% are seen once. Approximately 0.87% of the sample lies in the top ten. Taken with the paper, the label for treatment or condition translates to: live attenuated yellow fever vaccine strain. The sample was CD4+ T cells sorted from PBMCs, taken 15 days after the yellow fever booster vaccination. The receptors originated from a man aged 25-40 years who received the YFV17D yellow fever vaccine.

The rearrangement uses TRBV11-1 and TRBJ2-5, with TRBD2 identical over 12 bases. CDR1 is SGHAT, CDR2 FQDESV, per germline (reference sequence). The CDR3 has 19 amino acids. V lost 5 bases to trimming and J lost 4 bases; unmatched junction nucleotides: 17. The CDR3 DNA reads TGTGCCAGCAGCCCCGGACGGGAACTAGCGGGAGGCCCAGTAGAGACCCAGTACTTC. It translates to CASSPGRELAGGPVETQYF.

The sample holds many counts of this clonotype. The chain uses TRBV12-3 or TRBV12-4 and TRBJ1-2; 8 nucleotides match TRBD1. The CDR3 loop spans 14 amino acids. J gave up 7 bases and V 6 bases, and 10 bases lay outside the gene matches. CDR3 residues: CASSRGQGLAGYTF. DNA for the CDR3: TGTGCCAGCAGCCGCGGACAGGGTCTTGCTGGCTACACCTTC.